These 14 T cell receptor beta chains were all obtained from the same sample, sequenced in a study of vaccination and CD4 T cells after COVID-19 (dated by TCRdb to between 2021 and 2024). Library method: PCR. The reads were generated on an Illumina iSeq 100. DNA from cultured CD4+ T cells was subjected to TCR sequencing with the Oncomine TCR Beta short-read assay at the Johns Hopkins FTIC core. TCRdb itself trimmed the public reads at Q25 with fastp, ran MiXCR and retained productive beta chains. Rows merge per CDR3 protein into single entries with the most common DNA and genes. The table for this sample lists under 20,000 distinct CDR3 sequences; around 52% of them were counted only once. Approximately 7.5% of the sample is taken by the ten largest. What these receptors recognize is not known. The sample's treatment or condition label, in plain terms: approximately nine-day PBMC culture with coronavirus spike peptide pools or control peptides (ViraFEST assay).

Sequencing was done on a sample of CD4+ T cells from blood, cultured in vitro. The receptors come from a human donor who had recovered from COVID-19.

This sequence joins TRBV27 and TRBJ1-2; 8 bases agree with TRBD1. Germline V gene lookup returns CDR1 MNHEY and CDR2 SMNVEV (reference sequence). The CDR3 extends over 13 amino acids. After removal of 6 bases from V and 6 bases from J, the junction contained 6 bases not matched to a gene. The CDR3 nucleotides are TGTGCCAGCAGAAGACCAGGGGGCGATGGCTACACCTTC. Residues: CASRRPGGDGYTF.

V and J are TRBV6-1 and TRBJ2-7; TRBD1 matches at 9 bases. This CDR3 has 13 amino acids. Germline loops: CDR1 MNHNS, CDR2 SASEGT. J lost 3 bases, V lost 8 bases, and 5 bases had no gene match. DNA of the CDR3: TGTGCCAGCGGGGGGACAGGGAACTACGAGCAGTACTTC. Protein: CASGGTGNYEQYF.

The V gene is TRBV6-1, the J gene TRBJ1-5, with D possibly matching TRBD1 (6 bases). The germline CDR1 and CDR2 sequences are MNHNS and SASEGT. V gave up 3 bases and J gave up 7 bases, with 13 bases separating them. The CDR3 length is 14 residues. CDR3 loop: CASSDRGYNQPQHF. The CDR3, as DNA: TGTGCCAGCAGTGACAGGGGATATAACCAGCCCCAGCATTTT.

The rearrangement uses TRBV7-9 and TRBJ2-6; D tentatively reads TRBD1 or TRBD2 (5 bases each). Between the trimmed V and J ends, which lost 5 bases and 4 bases, there was a span of 15 bases. The germline V gene has CDR1 SEHNR and CDR2 FQNEAQ (reference sequence). This CDR3 is built from 16 residues. The CDR3: CASSQGGGTGANVLTF. The DNA for the CDR3 is TGTGCCAGCAGCCAGGGTGGGGGTACCGGGGCCAACGTCCTGACTTTC.

This clonotype was seen just once. The rearrangement links TRBV5-1 to TRBJ1-3; D not resolved. V was pared by 4 bases and J by 0 bases, with 11 bases between. In germline, CDR1 is SGHRS, CDR2 YFSETQ. The CDR3 contains 15 residues. CDR3 loop: CASSPTVSSGNTIYF. CDR3 DNA sequence: TGCGCCAGCAGCCCAACAGTGAGCTCTGGAAACACCATATATTTT.

This chain joins TRBV29-1 and TRBJ2-3; D remains ambiguous. Trimming took 4 bases from V and 6 from J, leaving 11 bases between them. CDR3 size: 12 residues. Germline loops: CDR1 SQVTM, CDR2 ANQGSEA. The CDR3 spells CSVAQVEDTQYF. Here the CDR3 DNA reads TGCAGCGTTGCTCAGGTTGAGGATACGCAGTATTTT.

This chain connects TRBV18 to TRBJ2-7, with 7 nucleotides matching TRBD1. This CDR3 has 14 residues. J was trimmed by 4 bases and V by 3 bases; bases with no gene match: 6. Per germline, CDR1 KGHSH and CDR2 LQKENI. The DNA for the CDR3 is TGTGCCAGCTCACCGGGACAGTCGGGATACGAGCAGTACTTC. As protein: CASSPGQSGYEQYF.

The J gene is TRBJ1-5, the V gene TRBV30, with D maybe TRBD1 (5 bases). Germline assignment: CDR1 GTSNPN and CDR2 SVGIG (reference sequence). The CDR3 totals 14 residues. V was shortened by 3 bases and J by 9 bases, with 18 bases between the two germline ends. CDR3 sequence (DNA): TGTGCCTGGAGCGAGGTGGACATGGGATTGCCCCAGCATTTT. Protein product: CAWSEVDMGLPQHF.

This rearrangement joins TRBV5-5 to TRBJ1-3; TRBD1 matches at 7 bases. CDR1 and CDR2 (germline): SGHKS, YYEKEE (reference sequence). This CDR3 spans 16 amino acids. With 0 bases clipped from V and 3 bases from J, the junction kept 6 bases outside the gene matches. The CDR3 is CASSLELNRGGNTIYF. CDR3 in DNA: TGTGCCAGCAGCTTGGAACTCAACAGGGGTGGAAACACCATATATTTT.

This clonotype was observed a handful of times. The rearrangement links TRBV10-2 to TRBJ2-7; D tentatively fits TRBD1 or TRBD2 (5 bases each). CDR3 length equals 15 residues. Germline lookup yields CDR1 WSHSY and CDR2 SAAADI. V shed 5 bases and J shed 3 bases, with 17 bases lying between them. The CDR3 is CASSFTGLLFYEQYF. CDR3 DNA sequence: TGCGCCAGCAGTTTTACAGGACTGCTGTTCTACGAGCAGTACTTC.

The genes are TRBV6-2 or TRBV6-3 and TRBJ1-5; D not certain. The CDR3 is 14 residues long. Germline V gene sequence: CDR1 MNHEY, CDR2 SVGEGT. Trimming removed 7 bases at V and 6 bases at J, with 16 bases between. CDR3 residues: CASNLSGSSQPQHF. The CDR3 bases are TGTGCCAGCAACCTATCGGGATCCTCTCAGCCCCAGCATTTT.

V usage is TRBV20-1 and J usage is TRBJ1-4; TRBD1 aligns across 10 bases. The germline V gene encodes CDR1 DFQATT and CDR2 SNEGSKA (reference sequence). The ends lost 0 bases at V and 6 bases at J; junction bases unmatched: 4. The CDR3 runs 15 residues. DNA for the CDR3: TGCAGTGCTAGAGACCCGGGACAGGGGCATGAAAAACTGTTTTTT. This gives the protein CSARDPGQGHEKLFF.

The chain joins TRBV10-1 to TRBJ2-7; 13 nucleotides align to TRBD2. This CDR3 region has 15 residues. Trimming cost V 2 bases and J 5 bases; bases outside gene matches: 3. Germline V gives CDR1 WNHNN, CDR2 SYGVQD (reference sequence). DNA for the CDR3: TGCGCCAGCAGTGAGAGACTAGCGGGAGGTGACGAGCAGTACTTC. Protein sequence: CASSERLAGGDEQYF.

The chain carries TRBV5-1 and TRBJ2-5, with TRBD1 matching 8 bases. The CDR3 has 15 residues. Germline values: CDR1 SGHRS, CDR2 YFSETQ. After removal of 0 bases from V and 7 bases from J, the junction contained 8 bases not matched to a gene. Here the CDR3 reads CASSLAGQGYGTQYF. Here the CDR3 DNA reads TGCGCCAGCAGCTTGGCTGGACAGGGCTACGGGACCCAGTACTTC.